These T cell receptor beta chains were read from a single sample in a study of CD8 T cells in ankylosing spondylitis. TCRdb called the 5' RACE reads again in MiXCR, with one record for every CDR3 protein. The table has about 240,000 distinct CDR3 sequences, around 8% seen once. Source material: blood, either unsorted or a sorted T cell fraction (not recorded which). These receptors were collected from a female donor with ankylosing spondylitis or in good health (not recorded which). CDR3s include the opening cysteine and the closing phenylalanine or tryptophan. D genes are given only for firm matches. Clone size is not always given. Where it is, it says once, few, many or a class for expanded clones.

clone_size,j_call,d_call,v_call,cdr3_aa,cdr3_nt
NA,TRBJ2-1,NA,TRBV7-6,CASSLAGADNEQFF,TGTGCCAGCAGCTTAGCGGGAGCGGACAATGAGCAGTTCTTC
many,TRBJ2-5,TRBD2,TRBV5-1,CASSRTSGTETQYF,TGCGCCAGCAGTCGGACTAGCGGGACAGAGACCCAGTACTTC
many,TRBJ1-2,TRBD1,TRBV12-3/TRBV12-4,CASSGDRAGRGYTF,TGTGCCAGCAGTGGCGACAGGGCAGGTCGTGGCTACACCTTC
many,TRBJ1-2,NA,TRBV20-1,CSASPGEFGYTF,TGCAGTGCTAGCCCGGGAGAGTTTGGCTACACCTTC
many,TRBJ2-2,NA,TRBV6-5,CASSYSAGGQGGGELFF,TGTGCCAGCAGTTACAGTGCGGGAGGCCAGGGGGGCGGGGAGCTGTTTTTT
many,TRBJ2-1,TRBD2,TRBV6-2/TRBV6-3,CASSPSGTSGSNEQFF,TGTGCCAGCAGTCCCTCCGGGACTAGCGGGAGTAATGAGCAGTTCTTC
NA,TRBJ2-7,NA,TRBV2,CASTQASNEQYF,TGTGCCAGCACACAGGCCTCCAACGAGCAGTACTTC
many,TRBJ2-1,TRBD2,TRBV11-2,CASSLDRRLAGGPGQFF,TGTGCCAGCAGCTTAGATCGGCGACTAGCGGGAGGGCCCGGGCAGTTCTTC
many,TRBJ2-1,NA,TRBV9,CASSVVDSLSDEQFF,TGTGCCAGCAGCGTAGTTGATTCCCTAAGCGATGAGCAGTTCTTC
many,TRBJ1-2,NA,TRBV12-3/TRBV12-4,CASLKANYGYTF,TGTGCCAGCCTGAAAGCTAACTATGGCTACACCTTC
many,TRBJ2-1,NA,TRBV7-3,CASSLMGREQFF,TGTGCCAGCAGCTTAATGGGGCGTGAGCAGTTCTTC
many,TRBJ2-7,TRBD1,TRBV5-1,CASSFGQGITYEQYF,TGCGCCAGCAGCTTCGGACAGGGAATAACATACGAGCAGTACTTC
few,TRBJ2-4,NA,TRBV7-2,CASSLSGAKNIQYF,TGTGCCAGCAGCTTATCGGGAGCCAAAAACATTCAGTACTTC
many,TRBJ2-7,TRBD2,TRBV7-2,CASSSTSVTEQYF,TGTGCCAGCAGCTCGACTAGCGTCACCGAGCAGTACTTC
once,TRBJ1-1,NA,TRBV6-5,CVSSYASSVNTEAFF,TGTGTCAGCAGTTACGCGAGTTCTGTAAACACTGAAGCTTTCTTT
many,TRBJ1-5,TRBD1,TRBV6-5,CASSYQGVNQPQHF,TGTGCCAGCAGTTACCAGGGGGTCAATCAGCCCCAGCATTTT
NA,TRBJ2-1,TRBD2,TRBV11-1,CASSTMASGQRGYEQFF,TGTGCCAGCAGCACTATGGCTAGCGGGCAAAGAGGGTATGAGCAGTTCTTC
many,TRBJ2-7,NA,TRBV20-1,CSARAGRPGDYEQYF,TGCAGTGCTAGAGCGGGCCGACCGGGTGATTACGAGCAGTACTTC
few,TRBJ2-6,NA,TRBV11-2,CASSLRFLDRVLGANVLTF,TGTGCCAGCAGCTTACGGTTTTTAGATCGCGTTCTTGGAGCCAACGTCCTGACTTTC
many,TRBJ2-1,NA,TRBV20-1,CSAGSGESTYNEQFF,TGCAGTGCTGGATCGGGGGAAAGTACCTACAATGAGCAGTTCTTC
many,TRBJ2-7,TRBD1,TRBV5-1,CASSPGQGYYEQYF,TGCGCCAGCAGCCCGGGACAGGGCTACTACGAGCAGTACTTC
many,TRBJ2-1,TRBD2,TRBV29-1,CSVEDRLAGGPGLFF,TGCAGCGTTGAAGATAGGTTAGCGGGAGGGCCCGGTCTGTTCTTC
many,TRBJ2-5,NA,TRBV9,CASSVSRAQETQYF,TGTGCCAGCAGCGTCAGCAGGGCCCAAGAGACCCAGTACTTC
many,TRBJ2-4,NA,TRBV4-2,CASSPIARSPMAKNIQYF,TGTGCCAGCAGCCCCATCGCCAGGAGTCCCATGGCCAAAAACATTCAGTACTTC
many,TRBJ2-5,NA,TRBV5-1,CASSFSGQPEETQYF,TGCGCCAGCAGCTTCTCCGGACAACCTGAAGAGACCCAGTACTTC
many,TRBJ2-6,TRBD2,TRBV2,CASSGLASGANVLTF,TGTGCCAGCAGTGGACTAGCGTCTGGGGCCAACGTCCTGACTTTC
many,TRBJ2-1,TRBD2,TRBV29-1,CSVAGLAGGLSYNEQFF,TGCAGCGTTGCGGGACTAGCGGGAGGACTCTCCTACAATGAGCAGTTCTTC
many,TRBJ2-3,NA,TRBV11-2,CASSPGTATSTDTQYF,TGTGCCAGCAGCCCCGGGACTGCTACTAGCACAGATACGCAGTATTTT
many,TRBJ1-4,TRBD1,TRBV15,CATSRTGTANEKLFF,TGTGCCACCAGCAGAACCGGGACAGCTAATGAAAAACTGTTTTTT
many,TRBJ1-2,NA,TRBV5-1,CASRSDTDYGYTF,TGCGCCAGCAGATCTGACACGGATTATGGCTACACCTTC
many,TRBJ2-7,NA,TRBV11-2,CASSLGWVGEQYF,TGTGCCAGCAGCTTAGGATGGGTAGGCGAGCAGTACTTC
few,TRBJ2-1,NA,TRBV6-1,CASSERWDEQFF,TGTGCCAGCAGTGAAAGGTGGGATGAGCAGTTCTTC
many,TRBJ1-2,NA,TRBV5-6,CASSLVGQVYGYTF,TGTGCCAGCAGCTTGGTGGGACAAGTCTATGGCTACACCTTC
many,TRBJ1-5,NA,TRBV10-2,CASSSTGPDQPQHF,TGCGCCAGCAGTTCAACAGGGCCGGATCAGCCCCAGCATTTT
many,TRBJ2-4,TRBD2,TRBV20-1,CSAPRGLVTHIQYF,TGCAGTGCCCCGCGCGGACTAGTTACGCACATTCAGTACTTC
few,TRBJ2-5,NA,TRBV24-1,CATSDPGAGETQYF,TGTGCCACCAGTGATCCAGGGGCGGGAGAGACCCAGTACTTC
many,TRBJ1-4,NA,TRBV2,CASSRQASREKLFF,TGTGCCAGCAGTCGACAGGCCAGTCGGGAAAAACTGTTTTTT
many,TRBJ2-7,TRBD2,TRBV5-1,CASSLGPSGSDYEQYF,TGCGCCAGCAGCTTGGGGCCTAGCGGGAGTGATTACGAGCAGTACTTC
NA,TRBJ2-1,TRBD2,TRBV12-3/TRBV12-4,CASSPGERESPSSYNEQFF,TGTGCCAGCAGCCCCGGGGAGCGGGAGTCTCCGAGCTCCTACAATGAGCAGTTCTTC
NA,TRBJ1-2,NA,TRBV7-2,CASSADTYGYTF,TGTGCCAGCAGCGCTGACACCTATGGCTACACCTTC
many,TRBJ2-3,NA,TRBV7-6,CASSSTDLTDTQYF,TGTGCCAGCAGCTCCACGGACCTCACAGATACGCAGTATTTT
NA,TRBJ2-7,NA,TRBV7-9,CASSPNGGYRYEQYF,TGTGCCAGCAGCCCTAATGGCGGGTATCGCTACGAGCAGTACTTC
NA,TRBJ2-3,NA,TRBV6-4,CASSDPAWEATDTQYF,TGTGCCAGCAGTGACCCCGCCTGGGAGGCCACAGATACGCAGTATTTT
many,TRBJ2-1,NA,TRBV20-1,CSARTHSGDYNEQFF,TGCAGTGCTAGGACCCATAGCGGTGACTACAATGAGCAGTTCTTC
few,TRBJ2-7,NA,TRBV30,CASKSSYEQYF,TGTGCTTCGAAAAGCTCCTACGAGCAGTACTTC
many,TRBJ2-1,TRBD2,TRBV20-1,CSAPSREALYNEQFF,TGCAGTGCTCCCTCGCGGGAGGCCCTCTACAATGAGCAGTTCTTC
many,TRBJ1-4,NA,TRBV12-3/TRBV12-4,CASSFSGREEKLFF,TGTGCCAGCAGTTTCTCGGGTAGGGAGGAAAAACTGTTTTTT
few,TRBJ2-1,NA,TRBV7-2,CASSPPGPPYNEQFF,TGTGCCAGCAGCCCACCGGGACCACCATACAATGAGCAGTTCTTC
many,TRBJ2-1,NA,TRBV18,CASSPPEGWLSNEQFF,TGTGCCAGCTCACCACCGGAAGGCTGGCTCAGCAATGAGCAGTTCTTC
many,TRBJ2-1,TRBD2,TRBV29-1,CSVEGLALASSSYNEQFF,TGCAGCGTTGAGGGACTAGCGCTCGCTAGTAGCTCCTACAATGAGCAGTTCTTC
many,TRBJ1-5,NA,TRBV6-5,CASSSEYNQPQHF,TGTGCCAGCAGTTCCGAGTATAATCAGCCCCAGCATTTT
many,TRBJ1-5,NA,TRBV7-9,CASSLASGPQHF,TGTGCCAGCAGCTTAGCCAGCGGGCCCCAGCATTTT
many,TRBJ2-1,NA,TRBV5-5,CASSLPRGAYNEQFF,TGTGCCAGCAGCTTGCCGAGGGGAGCCTACAATGAGCAGTTCTTC
many,TRBJ2-1,NA,TRBV2,CAIGNEQFF,TGTGCCATCGGTAATGAGCAGTTCTTC